The rows below give T cell receptor beta chains drawn from one sample of a study of blood T cell repertoires in COVID-19. Clones were sequenced by immunoSEQ multiplex PCR, and TCRdb holds only the in-frame ones, with some missing. The table shows approximately 180,000 clones, with approximately 89% occurring only once. Material: peripheral blood. These receptors were obtained from a man aged 35 to 55 with active or convalescent COVID-19. Each CDR3 is given with its conserved first and last residue. Each record gives: clone size, D gene, J gene, CDR3 length, V gene, CDR3 protein, CDR3 DNA. D genes are given only for firm matches. Clone sizes are given selectively: once, few, many, or a class where the clone is expanded.

>few|-|TRBJ1-5|17|TRBV19
CASPELRQIYSNQPQHF
TGTGCCAGTCCCGAACTCAGACAGATTTATAGCAATCAGCCCCAGCATTTT
>-|-|TRBJ1-2|15|TRBV15
CATSRDEGLDYGYTF
TGTGCCACCAGCAGAGACGAGGGCTTGGACTATGGCTACACCTTC
>-|-|TRBJ2-7|16|TRBV5-6
CASSLEGLLDSYEQYF
TGTGCCAGCAGCTTGGAGGGACTGTTAGACTCCTACGAGCAGTACTTC
>-|TRBD1|TRBJ2-7|17|TRBV6-6
CASSRLTGTASSYEQYF
TGTGCCAGCAGCCGACTTACCGGGACAGCGAGCTCCTACGAGCAGTACTTC
>-|-|TRBJ1-2|13|TRBV19
CASSKQNYPGYTF
TGTGCCAGTAGTAAGCAGAACTACCCTGGCTACACCTTC
>once|-|TRBJ2-7|13|TRBV30
CAWSVQDFYEQYF
TGTGCCTGGAGTGTACAAGACTTCTACGAGCAGTACTTC
>-|TRBD1|TRBJ2-7|14|TRBV7-2
CASSKDRGPYEQYF
TGTGCCAGCAGCAAGGACAGGGGTCCCTACGAGCAGTACTTC
>once|TRBD1|TRBJ1-2|17|TRBV6-2/TRBV6-3
CASTPLGQVIPDYGYTF
TGTGCCAGCACCCCACTGGGACAGGTCATACCCGACTATGGCTACACCTTC
>few|-|TRBJ1-1|17|TRBV19
CASRPGGADTMNTEAFF
TGTGCCAGTAGACCCGGGGGGGCGGACACTATGAACACTGAAGCTTTCTTT
>once|TRBD1|TRBJ1-5|15|TRBV28
CASSPDRARNQPQHF
TGTGCCAGCAGCCCGGACAGGGCTCGCAATCAGCCCCAGCATTTT
>-|-|TRBJ1-5|15|TRBV24-1
CATSDPGTTNQPQHF
TGTGCCACCAGTGACCCCGGGACAACTAATCAGCCCCAGCATTTT
>-|TRBD1|TRBJ1-5|16|TRBV5-6
CASSFGDRGGVQPQHF
TGTGCCAGCAGCTTCGGGGACAGGGGCGGGGTACAGCCCCAGCATTTT
>few|-|TRBJ2-1|15|TRBV30
CAWSWGPSSYNEQFF
TGTGCCTGGAGTTGGGGCCCGAGCTCCTACAATGAGCAGTTCTTC
>-|-|TRBJ1-4|13|TRBV29-1
CSVRWQGNEKLFF
TGCAGCGTTCGGTGGCAGGGTAATGAAAAACTGTTTTTT
>-|-|TRBJ1-3|14|TRBV2
CASSEGGPGNTIYF
TGTGCCAGCAGTGAAGGGGGGCCTGGAAACACCATATATTTT
>-|TRBD1|TRBJ1-1|15|TRBV3-1/TRBV3-2
CASSQDTGTGGEAFF
TGTGCCAGCAGCCAAGATACAGGGACAGGGGGCGAGGCTTTCTTT
>-|-|TRBJ1-1|12|TRBV6-5
CAIKDMNTEAFF
TGTGCCATCAAGGACATGAACACTGAAGCTTTCTTT
>-|TRBD1|TRBJ1-2|14|TRBV7-9
CASSLGQGARGYTF
TGTGCCAGCAGCTTAGGACAGGGGGCAAGGGGCTACACCTTC
>-|-|TRBJ1-1|12|TRBV30
CAWSVQSTEAFF
TGTGCCTGGAGTGTACAATCGACTGAAGCTTTCTTT
>once|-|TRBJ1-1|17|TRBV29-1
CSVLRLGSAAMNTEAFF
TGCAGCGTACTCAGGTTGGGTAGTGCAGCCATGAACACTGAAGCTTTCTTT
>-|TRBD1|TRBJ2-3|16|TRBV24-1
CATSGPGQEATDTQYF
TGTGCCACCAGTGGCCCGGGACAGGAGGCCACAGATACGCAGTATTTT
>-|-|TRBJ1-2|15|TRBV25-1
CASSYTLQGGYGYTF
TGTGCCAGCAGCTACACCCTTCAAGGAGGCTATGGCTACACCTTC
>few|TRBD1|TRBJ1-5|14|TRBV19
CASRPGTGGEPQHF
TGTGCCAGTAGGCCCGGGACAGGGGGAGAGCCCCAGCATTTT
>-|TRBD1|TRBJ2-2|15|TRBV5-1
CASRTGQGSTGELFF
TGCGCCAGCAGGACGGGACAGGGGTCCACCGGGGAGCTGTTTTTT
>-|-|TRBJ2-3|18|TRBV14
CASSRRVPTGARTDTQYF
TGTGCCAGCAGCCGAAGAGTTCCGACAGGAGCTCGCACAGATACGCAGTATTTT
>-|-|TRBJ1-1|13|TRBV7-6
CASSSDRNTEAFF
TGTGCCAGCAGCTCGGACAGGAACACTGAAGCTTTCTTT
>-|TRBD1|TRBJ1-1|16|TRBV5-8
CASSRNRQGRDTEAFF
TGTGCCAGCAGCCGCAATCGACAGGGAAGGGACACTGAAGCTTTCTTT
>-|TRBD1|TRBJ2-1|16|TRBV7-9
CASSSSGQGVGNEQFF
TGTGCCAGCAGCAGTAGTGGGCAGGGGGTGGGCAATGAGCAGTTCTTC
>few|-|TRBJ2-3|14|TRBV9
CASSVDPSTDTQYF
TGTGCCAGCAGCGTAGATCCTAGCACAGATACGCAGTATTTT
>-|TRBD1|TRBJ2-3|14|TRBV4-1
CASHGQGATDTQYF
TGCGCCAGCCACGGACAGGGGGCAACAGATACGCAGTATTTT
>-|-|TRBJ1-1|14|TRBV18
CASSPGQGYTEAFF
TGTGCCAGCTCACCAGGGCAGGGTTACACTGAAGCTTTCTTT
>-|TRBD1|TRBJ2-1|17|TRBV24-1
CATSGPKGQGSYNEQFF
TGTGCCACCAGTGGCCCTAAGGGACAGGGCTCCTACAATGAGCAGTTCTTC
>-|TRBD1|TRBJ1-6|15|TRBV3-1/TRBV3-2
CASTKLGQGISPLHF
TGTGCCAGCACCAAATTGGGACAGGGGATCTCACCCCTCCACTTT
>-|-|TRBJ1-2|15|TRBV5-1
CASSLADIPNYGYTF
TGCGCCAGCAGCTTGGCCGACATCCCAAACTATGGCTACACCTTC
>-|-|TRBJ1-5|15|TRBV6-6
CASRQQGPADQPQHF
TGTGCCAGCAGACAACAGGGTCCGGCCGATCAGCCCCAGCATTTT
>-|-|TRBJ1-3|15|TRBV6-5
CASTSIREAGNTIYF
TGTGCCAGCACCTCCATCAGGGAAGCTGGAAACACCATATATTTT
>-|-|TRBJ1-2|15|TRBV23-1
CASSQSKQGSYGYTF
TGCGCCAGCAGTCAATCGAAACAGGGATCCTATGGCTACACCTTC
>-|-|TRBJ1-1|17|TRBV10-3
CAISESTGRGSNTEAFF
TGTGCCATCAGTGAGTCGACGGGCAGGGGCTCGAACACTGAAGCTTTCTTT
>-|TRBD1|TRBJ1-1|16|TRBV6-1
CASSQGTGRANTEAFF
TGTGCCAGCAGTCAAGGGACAGGGCGTGCCAACACTGAAGCTTTCTTT
>-|-|TRBJ2-1|14|TRBV7-9
CASSLAVGDNEQFF
TGTGCCAGCAGCTTAGCCGTCGGAGACAATGAGCAGTTCTTC
>-|TRBD1|TRBJ2-2|13|TRBV6-2/TRBV6-3
CASSWTGTGELFF
TGTGCCAGCAGTTGGACAGGCACCGGGGAGCTGTTTTTT
>once|-|TRBJ1-2|13|TRBV18
CASSPVETDGYTF
TGTGCCAGCTCACCGGTCGAAACAGATGGCTACACCTTC
>-|TRBD1|TRBJ2-7|14|TRBV6-2/TRBV6-3
CASSPDRGSYEQYF
TGTGCCAGCAGTCCGGACAGGGGTTCCTACGAGCAGTACTTC
>-|-|TRBJ1-1|16|TRBV7-8
CASSPQGLGVITEAFF
TGTGCCAGCAGCCCCCAAGGTCTCGGGGTGATCACTGAAGCTTTCTTT
>-|-|TRBJ2-1|12|TRBV6-5
CASSRDYNEQFF
TGTGCCAGCAGCCGGGATTACAATGAGCAGTTCTTC
>-|-|TRBJ1-2|14|TRBV30
CAWSSRIDTYGYTF
TGTGCCTGGAGTTCTCGGATTGACACCTATGGCTACACCTTC
>-|TRBD2|TRBJ2-1|15|TRBV7-3
CASSLLTSGGDEQFF
TGTGCCAGCAGCTTACTGACTAGCGGGGGGGATGAGCAGTTCTTC
>few|-|TRBJ2-7|14|TRBV5-8
CASSNPGRVYEQYF
TGTGCCAGCAGCAATCCAGGGCGTGTCTACGAGCAGTACTTC
>-|-|TRBJ1-4|14|TRBV4-1
CASSPQGVGEKLFF
TGCGCCAGCAGCCCACAGGGTGTAGGTGAAAAACTGTTTTTT
>-|TRBD1|TRBJ2-5|14|TRBV3-1/TRBV3-2
CASSHQQGKKTQYF
TGTGCCAGCAGCCATCAACAGGGGAAGAAGACCCAGTACTTC
>-|TRBD2|TRBJ2-1|15|TRBV27
CASSNGGGLWDEQFF
TGTGCCAGCAGTAACGGCGGGGGACTCTGGGATGAGCAGTTCTTC